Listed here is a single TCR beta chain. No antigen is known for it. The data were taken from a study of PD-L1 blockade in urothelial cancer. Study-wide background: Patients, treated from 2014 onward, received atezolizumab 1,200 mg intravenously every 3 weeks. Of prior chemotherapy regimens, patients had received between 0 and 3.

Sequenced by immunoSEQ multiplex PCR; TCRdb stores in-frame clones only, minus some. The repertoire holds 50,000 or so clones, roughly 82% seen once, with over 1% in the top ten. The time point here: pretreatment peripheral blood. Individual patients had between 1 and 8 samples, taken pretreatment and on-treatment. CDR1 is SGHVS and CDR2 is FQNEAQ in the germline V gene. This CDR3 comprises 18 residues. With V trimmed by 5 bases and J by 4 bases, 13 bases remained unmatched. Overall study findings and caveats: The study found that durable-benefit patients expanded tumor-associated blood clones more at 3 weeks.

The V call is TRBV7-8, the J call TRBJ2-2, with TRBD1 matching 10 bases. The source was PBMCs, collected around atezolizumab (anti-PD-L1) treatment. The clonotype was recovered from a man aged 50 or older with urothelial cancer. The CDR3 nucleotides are TGTGCCAGCAGCCTCCTCTCGACAGGGGGCATGGGCACCGGGGAGCTGTTTTTT. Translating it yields CASSLLSTGGMGTGELFF.